These 14 T cell receptor beta chains were all obtained from the same sample, sequenced in a study of cytomegalovirus exposure and HLA in healthy donors. Clones were read by immunoSEQ multiplex PCR, and TCRdb kept only the in-frame ones, dropping some. The sample includes fewer than 250,000 clones, roughly 89% of them seen just once. The sample comprised PBMCs. Receptors originate from a man between 18 and 35 years old in good health and CMV-seronegative.

The chain uses TRBV7-2 and TRBJ2-7; D is unresolved. V lost 3 bases to trimming and J lost 0 bases, with 12 bases between them. The CDR3 consists of 15 residues. CDR1 is SGHTA, CDR2 FQGNSA, per germline. The CDR3 bases are TGTGCCAGCAGCTTCGGAGTGGCGGACTCCTACGAGCAGTACTTC. Protein product: CASSFGVADSYEQYF.

This chain uses TRBV28 with TRBJ1-5; D may be TRBD1 (5 bases). With 6 bases removed from V and 7 bases from J, the gap between germline ends came to 10 bases. This CDR3 region has 12 residues. Germline CDR1 MDHEN, CDR2 SYDVKM. The CDR3: CASSQGQQPQHF. DNA for the CDR3: TGTGCCAGCAGCCAAGGACAACAGCCCCAGCATTTT.

This clone was found a few times. CDR3 amino acids: CASSLNGEQPQHF. The CDR3 nucleotides are TGTGCCAGCAGCTTGAACGGTGAGCAGCCCCAGCATTTT. This chain links TRBV5-4 with TRBJ1-5, with D uncertain. The CDR3 extends over 13 amino acids. The V end lost 1 base, the J end lost 7 bases, and 9 bases lay between the germline ends. CDR1 is SGHNT, CDR2 YYREEE, per germline (reference sequence).

This clone was picked up one time. This sequence joins TRBV6-6 and TRBJ2-7, with D perhaps TRBD2 (5 bases). Germline V gene sequence: CDR1 MNHNY, CDR2 SVGAGI (reference sequence). The CDR3 runs to 16 residues. The V and J ends lost 2 bases and 4 bases respectively, with 18 bases between them. CDR3: CASSYGGFATIYEQYF. The CDR3 DNA reads TGTGCCAGCAGTTACGGCGGGTTCGCGACAATATACGAGCAGTACTTC.

V gene TRBV6-4 combines with J gene TRBJ2-7, with 11 bases aligning to TRBD2. The V segment lost 2 bases and the J segment 0 bases; nucleotides outside the gene matches: 6. Germline V lookup: CDR1 MRHNA, CDR2 SNTAGT. This CDR3 comprises 17 residues. CDR3 DNA sequence: TGTGCCAGCAGTGACCCAGATAGCGGGGGGGTCTCCTACGAGCAGTACTTC. Encoded protein: CASSDPDSGGVSYEQYF.

The chain carries TRBV19 and TRBJ1-6, with D maybe TRBD1 (5 bases). The CDR3 totals 14 residues. V dropped 4 bases and J dropped 10 bases, with 14 bases sitting between them. Germline V lookup: CDR1 LNHDA, CDR2 SQIVND (reference sequence). The CDR3 protein is CASSRGVGGSPLHF. The CDR3 region has the DNA TGTGCCAGTAGTAGAGGGGTCGGGGGATCACCCCTCCACTTT. Supplemented by reference TRBV19 and TRBJ1-6, the full variable domain reads DGGITQSPKYLFRKEGQNVTLSCEQNLNHDAMYWYRQDPGQGLRLIYYSQIVNDFQKGDIAEGYSVSREKKESFPLTVTSAQKNPTAFYLCASSRGVGGSPLHFGNGTRLTVT.

V is TRBV15 and J is TRBJ2-1; 10 bases match TRBD2. The length of the CDR3 is 13 residues. Germline CDR1 is LNHNV and CDR2 is YYDKDF (reference sequence). Trimming took 9 bases from V and 3 from J; bases not matched to a gene: 2. The DNA for the CDR3 is TGTGCCACACGGACTAGCGGCTACAATGAGCAGTTCTTC. Translated, it gives CATRTSGYNEQFF.

The V and J genes are TRBV7-2 and TRBJ1-5; a possible D gene is TRBD1 (5 bases). V was cut by 9 bases and J by 4 bases, with 16 bases left in between. CDR1 and CDR2 from the germline V gene are SGHTA and FQGNSA. The CDR3 consists of 14 residues. The CDR3 protein is CASSLNGGNQPQHF. In DNA form, the CDR3 reads TGTGCCAGTAGCCTTAATGGGGGGAATCAGCCCCAGCATTTT.

The rearrangement joins TRBV10-3 to TRBJ2-1, with D hard to call. The CDR3 totals 16 residues. The ends were cut back, 3 bases at V and 5 bases at J, with 17 bases in the middle. Germline values: CDR1 ENHRY, CDR2 SYGVKD. The CDR3 sequence is CAISDPFSSTHNEQFF. CDR3 sequence (DNA): TGTGCCATCAGTGACCCCTTTAGTAGTACTCACAATGAGCAGTTCTTC.

This chain connects TRBV28 to TRBJ1-6, with 8 bases aligning to TRBD1. The CDR3 covers 14 residues. Germline V gene sequence: CDR1 MDHEN, CDR2 SYDVKM. J lost 9 bases, V lost 6 bases, and 7 bases had no gene match. This chain's CDR3 is CASSPDRGPSPLHF. In nucleotides, the CDR3 is TGTGCCAGCAGCCCCGACAGGGGACCTTCACCCCTCCACTTT.

The V and J genes are TRBV29-1 and TRBJ1-5; D may be TRBD1 (6 bases). The V and J ends lost 4 bases and 6 bases respectively, with 10 bases between them. The CDR3 totals 12 residues. Germline CDR1 SQVTM, CDR2 ANQGSEA. CDR3 in DNA: TGCAGCGTTGGACAGGACGGTCAGCCCCAGCATTTT. This sequence encodes CSVGQDGQPQHF. The variable domain in full, with the rest retrieved from reference TRBV29-1 and TRBJ1-5, is SAVISQKPSRDICQRGTSLTIQCQVDSQVTMMFWYRQQPGQSLTLIATANQGSEATYESGFVIDKFPISRPNLTFSTLTVSNMSPEDSSIYLCSVGQDGQPQHFGDGTRLSIL.

This sequence joins TRBV7-3 and TRBJ2-1; maybe TRBD2 (5 bases). Germline assignment: CDR1 SGHTA and CDR2 FQGTGA. Trimming took off 4 bases at V and 4 bases at J, with 14 bases between the two ends. The CDR3 loop spans 15 amino acids. The CDR3 nucleotides read TGTGCCAGCAGCTCATTAGGAGGACCGTACAATGAGCAGTTCTTC. Translating it yields CASSSLGGPYNEQFF.

This clone was counted between two and nine times. This sequence joins TRBV27 and TRBJ2-6; a weak D match, TRBD1 (6 bases). CDR3 size: 19 residues. The germline gives CDR1 MNHEY, CDR2 SMNVEV (reference sequence). V was shortened by 6 bases and J by 0 bases, with 21 bases between the two germline ends. In DNA, the CDR3 is TGTGCCAGCAGACCCATGATGGGACAAAAAACCTCTGGGGCCAACGTCCTGACTTTC. Its protein is CASRPMMGQKTSGANVLTF.

CDR3 DNA sequence: TGTGCCAGCAGTTCAAGGGGGGGGCGTGGCTACACCTTC. Protein product: CASSSRGGRGYTF. The gene calls are TRBV27 and TRBJ1-2; TRBD1 is a possible D gene (6 bases). Germline V gene data show CDR1 as MNHEY and CDR2 as SMNVEV (reference sequence). V dropped 4 bases and J dropped 7 bases, with 13 bases sitting between them. The CDR3 spans 13 residues.